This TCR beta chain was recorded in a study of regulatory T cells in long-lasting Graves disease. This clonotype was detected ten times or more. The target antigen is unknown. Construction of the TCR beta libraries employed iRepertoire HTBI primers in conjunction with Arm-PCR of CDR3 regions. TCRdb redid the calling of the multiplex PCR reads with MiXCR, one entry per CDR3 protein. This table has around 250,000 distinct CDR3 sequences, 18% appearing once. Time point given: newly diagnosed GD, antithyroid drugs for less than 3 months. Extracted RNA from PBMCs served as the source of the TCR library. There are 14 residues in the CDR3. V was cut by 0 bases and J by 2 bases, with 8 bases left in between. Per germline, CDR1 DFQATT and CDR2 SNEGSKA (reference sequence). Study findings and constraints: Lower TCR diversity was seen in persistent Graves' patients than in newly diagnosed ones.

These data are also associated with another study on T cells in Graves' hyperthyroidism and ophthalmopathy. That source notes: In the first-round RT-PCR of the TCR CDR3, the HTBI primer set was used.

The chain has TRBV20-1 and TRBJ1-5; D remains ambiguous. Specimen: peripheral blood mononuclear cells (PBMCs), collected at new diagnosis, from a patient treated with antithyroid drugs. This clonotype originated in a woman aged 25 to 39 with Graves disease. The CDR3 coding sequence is TGCAGTGCTAGAGAAGGGAGAGGCAATCAGCCCCAGCATTTT. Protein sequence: CSAREGRGNQPQHF.